The clone carrying this TCR beta chain occurred once. What it binds is not known. This entry belongs to a study of cytomegalovirus exposure and HLA in healthy donors. The PCR was carried out with 60 Vbeta primers and 13 Jbeta primers. TCRdb's copy holds only in-frame clones and misses some; the assay was immunoSEQ multiplex PCR. The sample consists of about 90,000 clones, roughly 78% of them appearing once. V lost 0 bases and J 6 bases, leaving 18 bases between the germline ends. The CDR3 totals 16 residues. Per the germline V gene, CDR1 is LNHNV and CDR2 is YYDKDF (reference sequence). Overall study results and limits: Common viral pathogens (according to a later analysis) appeared linked to several of the most significant clusters.

The TCR comes from a woman between 40 and 50 years old in good health and CMV-seropositive. The chain joins TRBV15 to TRBJ2-7; tentative D call: TRBD2 (5 bases). The sequenced sample was PBMCs. This CDR3 is CATSRDRSGGLGEQYF. The CDR3 DNA reads as TGTGCCACCAGCAGAGATCGCTCCGGAGGCCTTGGCGAGCAGTACTTC.